The 22 T cell receptor beta chains below were found in one sample sequenced in a study of blood T cell repertoires in COVID-19. The protocol was immunoSEQ multiplex PCR, while the TCRdb copy is restricted to in-frame clones and leaves out a portion. The table lists around 140,000 clones, 70% to 90% of them singletons. Source material: peripheral blood. These receptors came from a human donor with acute or convalescent COVID-19. The donor label of this sample is uncertain.

The CDR3 bases are TGTGCCAGCTCACCAAGTTGGAGCGGAGGGGGCCGGGAGCTGTTTTTT. Its translation is CASSPSWSGGGRELFF. The rearrangement joins TRBV18 to TRBJ2-2; possible D gene TRBD1, 7 bases. This CDR3 spans 16 amino acids. V lost 2 bases and J 9 bases, leaving 19 bases between the germline ends. The germline gives CDR1 KGHSH, CDR2 LQKENI.

The chain has TRBV10-3 and TRBJ1-2; weak D call: TRBD1 (5 bases). The CDR3 sequence is 14 residues long. V lost 7 bases, J lost 2 bases, and 14 bases lay in between. The V gene's germline CDR1 is ENHRY and CDR2 SYGVKD. CDR3: CAITLDRFNYGYTF. The CDR3 coding sequence is TGTGCCATCACCTTAGACAGATTCAACTATGGCTACACCTTC.

The chain links TRBV19 to TRBJ1-5, with 9 bases that match TRBD1. The CDR3 totals 15 residues. Germline loops: CDR1 LNHDA, CDR2 SQIVND (reference sequence). Unmatched junction bases numbered 4, after V lost 3 bases and J lost 4 bases. The CDR3 coding sequence is TGTGCCAGTAGTATGCAAGGGACAGGGAATCAGCCCCAGCATTTT. It is translated as CASSMQGTGNQPQHF.

This chain uses TRBV7-9 with TRBJ1-2; weak D call: TRBD1 (5 bases). V lost 5 bases to trimming and J lost 11 bases, with 12 bases between them. Germline V gene sequence: CDR1 SEHNR, CDR2 FQNEAQ (reference sequence). The CDR3 totals 11 residues. CDR3 loop: CASSPKQEYTF. The CDR3 DNA is TGTGCCAGCAGCCCGAAACAGGAGTACACCTTC.

The gene calls are TRBV9 and TRBJ2-7; 10 nucleotides agree with TRBD2. Germline V gene lookup returns CDR1 SGDLS and CDR2 YYNGEE. This CDR3 has 18 amino acids. The CDR3 loop is CAHFGSSGSVGGSYEQYV. The CDR3 nucleotides read TGTGCTCACTTCGGGTCTAGCGGGAGTGTGGGGGGCTCCTACGAGCAGTACGTC.

The rearrangement uses TRBV5-4 and TRBJ1-3; D remains unclear. V gave up 0 bases and J gave up 0 bases, with 10 bases separating them. CDR1 is SGHNT, CDR2 YYREEE, per germline (reference sequence). The CDR3 totals 16 residues. The CDR3 region is CASSLGQAVSGNTIYF. The CDR3 DNA reads as TGTGCCAGCAGCTTGGGGCAGGCCGTCTCTGGAAACACCATATATTTT.

The V gene is TRBV5-1, the J gene TRBJ1-5; TRBD1 is a possible D gene (6 bases). Germline lookup yields CDR1 SGHRS and CDR2 YFSETQ. There are 16 residues in the CDR3. Trimming left V 4 bases short and J 0 bases short, with 14 bases between. This CDR3 is CASSLDGTTSNQPQHF. The CDR3 bases are TGCGCCAGCAGCCTGGACGGGACAACTAGCAATCAGCCCCAGCATTTT. Drawing the rest from reference TRBV5-1 and TRBJ1-5, the complete variable domain is KAGVTQTPRYLIKTRGQQVTLSCSPISGHRSVSWYQQTPGQGLQFLFEYFSETQRNKGNFPGRFSGRQFSNSRSEMNVSTLELGDSALYLCASSLDGTTSNQPQHFGDGTRLSIL.

The chain joins TRBV13 to TRBJ2-7; 7 bases line up with TRBD1. V shed 5 bases and J 9 bases; nucleotides not matched to a gene: 10. CDR1 and CDR2 (germline): PRHDT, FYEKMQ (reference sequence). This CDR3 contains 13 residues. CDR3 sequence reads: CASSQRTGPGQYV. In DNA form, the CDR3 reads TGTGCCAGCAGCCAAAGGACAGGCCCAGGGCAGTACGTC.

This clone has just a few counts. The chain has TRBV19 and TRBJ1-3; D is unclear. The CDR3 covers 18 residues. V shed 5 bases and J shed 2 bases, with 22 bases lying between them. From germline, CDR1 is LNHDA and CDR2 SQIVND (reference sequence). CDR3 nucleotides: TGTGCCAGTAGTTTGTCCCCTGATCCGTCTACTCCTGGAAACACCATATATTTT. It is translated as CASSLSPDPSTPGNTIYF.

The CDR3 DNA is TGTGCCACCAGTGAGACAGGGGAGGCGCGGGGCTACACCTTC. Protein product: CATSETGEARGYTF. The rearrangement joins TRBV24-1 to TRBJ1-2; 8 bases align to TRBD1. Germline CDR1 reads KGHDR; CDR2 reads SFDVKD. This CDR3 region has 14 residues. The V and J ends lost 4 bases and 8 bases, in that order; junction bases with no gene match: 8.

CDR3 bases: TGTGCCAGCAGTCCCGGGACAGTGTTCTCTGGGGCCAACGTCCTGACTTTC. It specifies CASSPGTVFSGANVLTF. The J gene is TRBJ2-6, the V gene TRBV6-6; 7 nucleotides line up with TRBD1. Germline CDR1 MNHNY, CDR2 SVGAGI (reference sequence). This CDR3 contains 17 residues. With V trimmed by 5 bases and J by 0 bases, 7 bases remained unmatched.

This clone turned up a few times. As DNA, the CDR3 is TGTGCTAGTGCCGCCCAGGGGGCAGGCAATCAGCCCCAGCATTTT. Its translation is CASAAQGAGNQPQHF. V gene TRBV12-5 combines with J gene TRBJ1-5; 8 bases line up with TRBD1. There are 15 residues in the CDR3. V dropped 7 bases and J dropped 2; count of bases not matched to a gene: 7. Germline V gives CDR1 LGHNT, CDR2 FRNRAP. The whole variable domain, filled in from reference TRBV12-5 and TRBJ1-5, reads DARVTQTPRHKVTEMGQEVTMRCQPILGHNTVFWYRQTMMQGLELLAYFRNRAPLDDSGMPKDRFSAEMPDATLATLKIQPSEPRDSAVYFCASAAQGAGNQPQHFGDGTRLSIL.

The V call is TRBV6-5, the J call TRBJ1-2, with 10 bases lining up with TRBD1. Germline loops: CDR1 MNHEY, CDR2 SVGAGI. The CDR3 consists of 15 residues. V was pared by 0 bases and J by 7 bases, with 5 bases of the junction left unmatched. The CDR3 here is CASSYSGDRGLGYTF. DNA of the CDR3: TGTGCCAGCAGTTACTCGGGAGACAGGGGGCTTGGCTACACCTTC.

The chain is built from TRBV6-5 and TRBJ1-1; D not certain. Germline lookup yields CDR1 MNHEY and CDR2 SVGAGI. The CDR3 is 14 amino acids. The germline V and J ends were trimmed by 2 bases and 1 base, with 8 bases remaining between them. The CDR3 DNA follows: TGTGCCAGCAGTTACCTCGCGGGGAACACTGAAGCTTTCTTT. Encoded protein: CASSYLAGNTEAFF.

This clone was observed a few times. The V gene is TRBV7-9, the J gene TRBJ2-7, with D maybe TRBD1 (5 bases). This CDR3 is 14 amino acids long. Germline assignment: CDR1 SEHNR and CDR2 FQNEAQ (reference sequence). The germline V and J ends were trimmed by 6 bases and 2 bases, with 14 bases remaining between them. Written as DNA, the CDR3 is TGTGCCAGCAGTTATTATACAGGCACCTACGAGCAGTACTTC. Amino acid sequence: CASSYYTGTYEQYF.

The chain links TRBV19 to TRBJ1-1, with 8 bases lining up with TRBD1. The J segment lost 6 bases and the V segment lost 6 bases, leaving 9 bases of the junction unmatched. Germline V CDR1 and CDR2: LNHDA, SQIVND (reference sequence). The CDR3 spans 14 residues. The CDR3 DNA follows: TGTGCCAGTAGAAGGACAGGGCGGCGACCTGAAGCTTTCTTT. Translation gives CASRRTGRRPEAFF.

The gene calls are TRBV5-1 and TRBJ2-3, with D possibly being TRBD2 (6 bases). Germline V gene lookup returns CDR1 SGHRS and CDR2 YFSETQ. Trimming stripped 2 bases from V and 2 bases from J, with 12 bases between. This CDR3 has 15 amino acids. CDR3 coding DNA: TGCGCCAGCAGCTTCCGCGGGGCGCACACAGATACGCAGTATTTT. The encoded protein is CASSFRGAHTDTQYF.

The chain combines TRBV10-3 with TRBJ1-6, with a weak D call TRBD1 (5 bases). This CDR3 has 13 residues. V dropped 7 bases and J dropped 8 bases, with 12 bases sitting between them. CDR1 and CDR2 (germline): ENHRY, SYGVKD. DNA of the CDR3: TGTGCCATCACGGGCAGGGTTGATTCACCCCTCCACTTT. It yields the protein CAITGRVDSPLHF.

This rearrangement joins TRBV29-1 to TRBJ1-1; D gene unclear. The CDR3 loop spans 11 amino acids. Trimming cost V 3 bases and J 6 bases, with 8 bases left between them. In germline, CDR1 is SQVTM, CDR2 ANQGSEA. This CDR3 is CSVDLGAEAFF. CDR3 DNA: TGCAGCGTTGATCTGGGCGCTGAAGCTTTCTTT.

The chain is built from TRBV29-1 and TRBJ1-1; TRBD1 might be the D (5 bases). Germline CDR1 SQVTM, CDR2 ANQGSEA. Between the trimmed V and J ends, which lost 7 bases and 4 bases, there was a span of 16 bases. The CDR3 covers 13 residues. This CDR3 is CSARDPGVTEAFF. The CDR3 coding sequence is TGCAGCGCCCGGGACCCGGGGGTCACTGAAGCTTTCTTT.

The CDR3 DNA is TGCGCCAGCAGCACTGACAGTAGCACAGATACGCAGTATTTT. This sequence encodes CASSTDSSTDTQYF. The V gene is TRBV5-1, the J gene TRBJ2-3, with D possibly TRBD1 on 5 matching bases. The length of the CDR3 is 14 residues. CDR1 and CDR2 (germline): SGHRS, YFSETQ. The V end was cut by 4 bases, the J end by 0 bases, with 9 bases between.

The V call is TRBV28, the J call TRBJ1-1; 7 bases fit TRBD1. Germline V gene lookup returns CDR1 MDHEN and CDR2 SYDVKM. This CDR3 is built from 14 residues. The V gene end was trimmed by 8 bases and the J gene end by 9 bases; junction bases not matched to a gene: 15. The CDR3 spells CASFTKGAALKAFF. DNA of the CDR3: TGTGCCAGCTTTACTAAGGGGGCGGCGCTTAAAGCTTTCTTT.